The T cell receptor (beta chain) under discussion was sequenced for a study of Graves' ophthalmopathy and Graves' hyperthyroidism. For this clonotype: Its antigen is unknown.

Establishment of the diagnosis relied upon clinical symptoms, serum thyroxine, TRAb, thyroid ultrasound and orbital computed tomography. Amplification of TCR beta CDR3 regions used RNA transcripts. First-round RT-PCR relied on HTBI primers, and a second-round multiplex PCR came next. TCRdb reanalysed the multiplex PCR reads using MiXCR and keeps one entry per CDR3 protein. The sample gives about 740,000 distinct CDR3 sequences, 35% to 50% of which show up once; 40% to 45% is in the top ten. The germline CDR1 and CDR2 sequences are SGHTA and FQGNSA. CDR3 length: 11 residues. Regarding the study as a whole: This model predicted ophthalmopathy progression (sensitivity approximately 68%, specificity 72% to 80%). Appearing in blood as well were most expanded thyroid clonotypes above 0.001 frequency.

The specimen was peripheral blood. This receptor was obtained from an adult man with Graves' ophthalmopathy. This rearrangement joins TRBV7-2 to TRBJ2-7; D is ambiguous. The better agreement between TRBJ2-1 and the DNA end casts doubt on the J call. For the CDR3, the DNA is TGTGCCAGCAGATCGCGGAATGAGCAGTTCTTC. Translated, it gives CASRSRNEQFF.